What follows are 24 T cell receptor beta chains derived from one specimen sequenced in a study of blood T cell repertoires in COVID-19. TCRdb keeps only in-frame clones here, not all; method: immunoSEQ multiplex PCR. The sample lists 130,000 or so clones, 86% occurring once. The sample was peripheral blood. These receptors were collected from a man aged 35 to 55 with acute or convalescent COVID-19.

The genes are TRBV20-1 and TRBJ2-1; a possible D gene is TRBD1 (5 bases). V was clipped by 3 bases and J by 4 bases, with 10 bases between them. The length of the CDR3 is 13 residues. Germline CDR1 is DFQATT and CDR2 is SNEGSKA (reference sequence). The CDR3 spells CSASYDRYNEQFF. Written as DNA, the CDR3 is TGCAGTGCTAGTTACGACAGATACAATGAGCAGTTCTTC.

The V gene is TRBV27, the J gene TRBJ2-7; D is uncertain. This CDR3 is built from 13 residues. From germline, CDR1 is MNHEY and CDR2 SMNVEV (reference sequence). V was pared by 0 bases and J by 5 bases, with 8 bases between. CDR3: CASSLSWQNEQYF. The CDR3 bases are TGTGCCAGCAGTTTATCTTGGCAGAACGAGCAGTACTTC.

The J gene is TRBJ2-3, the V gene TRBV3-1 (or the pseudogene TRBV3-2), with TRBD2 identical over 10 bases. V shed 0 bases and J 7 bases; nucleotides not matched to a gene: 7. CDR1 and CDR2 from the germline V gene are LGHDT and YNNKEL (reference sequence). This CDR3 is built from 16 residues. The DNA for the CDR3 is TGTGCCAGCAGCCAAGATTCAGCGGGAGGGTGGAATACGCAGTATTTT. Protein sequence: CASSQDSAGGWNTQYF.

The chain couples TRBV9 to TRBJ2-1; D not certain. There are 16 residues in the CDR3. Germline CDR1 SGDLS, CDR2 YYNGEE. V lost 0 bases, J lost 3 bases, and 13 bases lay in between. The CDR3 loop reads CASSVGQLGDYNEQFF. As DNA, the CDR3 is TGTGCCAGCAGCGTAGGTCAATTGGGCGACTACAATGAGCAGTTCTTC.

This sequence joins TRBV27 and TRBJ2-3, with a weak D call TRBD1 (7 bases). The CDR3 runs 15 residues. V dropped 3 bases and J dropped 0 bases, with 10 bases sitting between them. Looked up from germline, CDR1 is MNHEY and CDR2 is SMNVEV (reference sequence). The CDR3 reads CASSFRGDSTDTQYF. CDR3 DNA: TGTGCCAGCAGTTTCAGGGGGGATAGCACAGATACGCAGTATTTT.

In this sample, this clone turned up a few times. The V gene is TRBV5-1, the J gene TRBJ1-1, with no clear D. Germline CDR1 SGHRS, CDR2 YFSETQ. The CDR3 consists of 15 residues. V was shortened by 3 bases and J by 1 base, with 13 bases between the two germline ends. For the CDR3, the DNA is TGCGCCAGCAGCTCCTCCGGGAGCACGAACACTGAAGCTTTCTTT. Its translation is CASSSSGSTNTEAFF.

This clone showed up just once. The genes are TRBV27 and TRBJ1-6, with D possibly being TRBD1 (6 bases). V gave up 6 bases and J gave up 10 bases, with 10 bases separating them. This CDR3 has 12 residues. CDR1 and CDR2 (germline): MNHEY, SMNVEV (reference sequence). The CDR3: CASRNRVSPLHF. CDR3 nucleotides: TGTGCCAGCAGAAACAGGGTATCACCCCTCCACTTT.

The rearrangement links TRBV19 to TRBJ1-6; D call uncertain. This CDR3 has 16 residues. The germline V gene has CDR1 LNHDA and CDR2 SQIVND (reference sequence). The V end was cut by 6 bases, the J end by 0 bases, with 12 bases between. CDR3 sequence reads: CASREWASSYNSPLHF. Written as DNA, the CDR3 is TGTGCCAGTAGAGAATGGGCAAGCTCCTATAATTCACCCCTCCACTTT.

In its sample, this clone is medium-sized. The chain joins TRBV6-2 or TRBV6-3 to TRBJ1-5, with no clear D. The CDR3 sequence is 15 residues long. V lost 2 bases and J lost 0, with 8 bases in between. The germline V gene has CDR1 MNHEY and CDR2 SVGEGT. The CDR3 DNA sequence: TGTGCCAGCAGTTACGCGGGGAGTAGCAATCAGCCCCAGCATTTT. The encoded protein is CASSYAGSSNQPQHF.

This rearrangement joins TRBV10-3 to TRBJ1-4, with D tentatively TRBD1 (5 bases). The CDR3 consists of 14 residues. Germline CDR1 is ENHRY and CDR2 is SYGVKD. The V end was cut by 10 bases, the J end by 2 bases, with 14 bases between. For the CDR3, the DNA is TGTGCCAGTTCCCAGGGACTTACTAATGAAAAACTGTTTTTT. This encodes CASSQGLTNEKLFF.

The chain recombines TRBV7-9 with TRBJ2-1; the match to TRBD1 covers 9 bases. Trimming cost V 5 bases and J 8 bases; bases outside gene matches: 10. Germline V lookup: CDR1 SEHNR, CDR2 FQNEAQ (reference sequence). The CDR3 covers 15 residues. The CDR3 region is CASSTRDRVGDEQFF. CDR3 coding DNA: TGTGCCAGCAGCACGCGGGACAGGGTTGGCGATGAGCAGTTCTTC.

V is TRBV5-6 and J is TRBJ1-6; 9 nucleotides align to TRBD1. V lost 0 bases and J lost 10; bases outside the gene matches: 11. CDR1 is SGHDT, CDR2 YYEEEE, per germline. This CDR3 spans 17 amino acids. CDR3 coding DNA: TGTGCCAGCAGCTTGGCCCGACCCGGGACAGGGTCGTCACCCCTCCACTTT. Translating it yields CASSLARPGTGSSPLHF. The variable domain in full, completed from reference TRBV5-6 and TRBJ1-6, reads DAGVTQSPTHLIKTRGQQVTLRCSPKSGHDTVSWYQQALGQGPQFIFQYYEEEERQRGNFPDRFSGHQFPNYSSELNVNALLLGDSALYLCASSLARPGTGSSPLHFGNGTRLTVT.

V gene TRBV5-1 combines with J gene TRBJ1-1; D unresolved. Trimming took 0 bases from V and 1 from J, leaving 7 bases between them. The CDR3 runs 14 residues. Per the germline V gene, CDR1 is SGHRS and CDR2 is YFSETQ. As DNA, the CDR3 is TGCGCCAGCAGCTTGGGACTCGAGAACACTGAAGCTTTCTTT. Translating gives CASSLGLENTEAFF.

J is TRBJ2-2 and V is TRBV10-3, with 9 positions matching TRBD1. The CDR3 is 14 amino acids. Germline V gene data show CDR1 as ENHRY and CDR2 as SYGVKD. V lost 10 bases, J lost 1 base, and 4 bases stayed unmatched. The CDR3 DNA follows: TGTGCCACCTCGGGACAGGGGAACACCGGGGAGCTGTTTTTT. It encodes CATSGQGNTGELFF.

CDR3: CASSLVGGAYSNQPQHF. The CDR3 bases are TGTGCCAGCAGCTTAGTCGGAGGGGCTTATAGCAATCAGCCCCAGCATTTT. The V call is TRBV7-2, the J call TRBJ1-5; a weak D match, TRBD1 (5 bases). Between the trimmed V and J ends, which lost 1 base and 0 bases, there was a span of 13 bases. The CDR3 loop spans 17 amino acids. CDR1 and CDR2 (germline): SGHTA, FQGNSA.

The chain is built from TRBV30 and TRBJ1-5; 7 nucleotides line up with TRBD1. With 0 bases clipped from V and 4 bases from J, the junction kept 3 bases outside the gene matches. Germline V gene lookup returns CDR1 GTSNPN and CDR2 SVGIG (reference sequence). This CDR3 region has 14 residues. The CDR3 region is CAWSVPTGNQPQHF. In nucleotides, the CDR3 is TGTGCCTGGAGTGTACCGACAGGGAATCAGCCCCAGCATTTT.

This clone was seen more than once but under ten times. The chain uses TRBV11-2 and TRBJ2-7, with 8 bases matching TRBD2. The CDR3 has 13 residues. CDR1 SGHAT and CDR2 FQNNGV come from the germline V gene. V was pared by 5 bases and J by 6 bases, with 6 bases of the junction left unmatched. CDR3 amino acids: CASSLGLALEQYF. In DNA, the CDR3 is TGTGCCAGCAGCCTAGGACTAGCACTCGAGCAGTACTTC.

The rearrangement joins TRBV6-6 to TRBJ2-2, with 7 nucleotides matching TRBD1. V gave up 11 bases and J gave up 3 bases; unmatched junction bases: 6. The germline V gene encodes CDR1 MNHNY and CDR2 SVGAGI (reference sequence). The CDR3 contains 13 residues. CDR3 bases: TGTGCCTCCGACAGGGTCTACACCGGGGAGCTGTTTTTT. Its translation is CASDRVYTGELFF.

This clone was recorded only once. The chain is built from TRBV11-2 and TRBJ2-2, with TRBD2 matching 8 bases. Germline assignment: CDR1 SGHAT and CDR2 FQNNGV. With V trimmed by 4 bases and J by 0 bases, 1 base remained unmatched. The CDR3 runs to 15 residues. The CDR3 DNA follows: TGTGCCAGCAGCTCAGCGGGGGCGAACACCGGGGAGCTGTTTTTT. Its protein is CASSSAGANTGELFF.

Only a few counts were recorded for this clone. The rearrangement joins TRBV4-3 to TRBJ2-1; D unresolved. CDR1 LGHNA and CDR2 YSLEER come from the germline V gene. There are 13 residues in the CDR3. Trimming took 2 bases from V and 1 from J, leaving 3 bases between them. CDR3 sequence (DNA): TGCGCCAGCAGCCAACTATCCTACAATGAGCAGTTCTTC. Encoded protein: CASSQLSYNEQFF.

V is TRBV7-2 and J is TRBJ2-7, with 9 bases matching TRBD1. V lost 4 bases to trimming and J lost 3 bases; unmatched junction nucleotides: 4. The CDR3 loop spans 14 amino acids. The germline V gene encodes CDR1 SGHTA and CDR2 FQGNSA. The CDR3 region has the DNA TGTGCCAGCAGCTACCGGACAGGGGACTACGAGCAGTACTTC. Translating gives CASSYRTGDYEQYF.

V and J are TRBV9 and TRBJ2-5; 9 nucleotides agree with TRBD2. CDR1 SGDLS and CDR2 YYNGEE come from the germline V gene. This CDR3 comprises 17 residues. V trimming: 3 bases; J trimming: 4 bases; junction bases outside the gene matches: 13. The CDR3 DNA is TGTGCCAGCAGCGGACGAATAGCGGGAGAGAGGGGAGAGACCCAGTACTTC. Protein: CASSGRIAGERGETQYF.

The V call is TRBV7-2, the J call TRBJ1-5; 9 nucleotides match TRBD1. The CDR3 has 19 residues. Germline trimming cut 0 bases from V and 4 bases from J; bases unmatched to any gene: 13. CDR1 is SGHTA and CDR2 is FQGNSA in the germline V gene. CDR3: CASSLAPVVGTGRNQPQHF. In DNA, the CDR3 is TGTGCCAGCAGCTTAGCCCCAGTTGTCGGGACAGGGCGAAATCAGCCCCAGCATTTT.

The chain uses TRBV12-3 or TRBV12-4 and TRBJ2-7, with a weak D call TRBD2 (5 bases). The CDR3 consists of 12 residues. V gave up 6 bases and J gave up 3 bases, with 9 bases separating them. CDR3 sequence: CASSRGYYEQYF. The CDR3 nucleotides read TGTGCCAGCAGCCGGGGATACTACGAGCAGTACTTC.